These 9 T cell receptor beta chains originate from one sample sequenced in a study of shared clonotypes between healthy human individuals (dated by TCRdb to the early 2020s). CD8 naive samples consisted of CD45RO-negative cells that were positively selected for CCR7, yielding a CD45RA+CCR7+ population without TemRA cells. Library method: the immunoSEQ multiplex PCR assay. TCRdb holds this immuneACCESS table with in-frame rearrangements only. Some clones are missing; in checked studies, unresolved V genes explain under half, and the rest has no known cause. Present in this sample are about 600,000 clones, roughly 98% of which were seen just once. The biggest ten clones account for 0.3% of the sample. The sample comprised naive CD8+ T cells sorted from blood. Taken with the paper, the label for cell subset or site translates to: CD45RA+CCR7+. The receptor set was obtained from a man younger than 40 in good health.

J is TRBJ2-5 and V is TRBV18, with D tentatively TRBD1 (5 bases). V was clipped by 3 bases and J by 3 bases, with 11 bases between them. This CDR3 has 14 amino acids. CDR1 is KGHSH, CDR2 LQKENI, per germline. CDR3 protein: CASSPNRMKETQYF. In nucleotides, the CDR3 is TGTGCCAGCTCACCGAACAGGATGAAAGAGACCCAGTACTTC. Full variable domain (rest looked up from reference TRBV18 and TRBJ2-5): NAGVMQNPRHLVRRRGQEARLRCSPMKGHSHVYWYRQLPEEGLKFMVYLQKENIIDESGMPKERFSAEFPKEGPSILRIQQVVRGDSAAYFCASSPNRMKETQYFGPGTRLLVL.

The rearrangement uses TRBV29-1 and TRBJ2-2; no reliable D call. The length of the CDR3 is 12 residues. V shed 7 bases and J shed 7 bases, with 13 bases lying between them. Germline V gene data show CDR1 as SQVTM and CDR2 as ANQGSEA. CDR3 in DNA: TGCAGCGCCCTCCTGGGCGGCGGGGAGCTGTTTTTT. Encoded protein: CSALLGGGELFF.

The gene calls are TRBV11-3 and TRBJ2-7, with unresolved D. This CDR3 is 14 amino acids long. Germline CDR1 reads SGHNT; CDR2 reads YENEEA. Trimming shortened V by 1 base and J by 2 bases, and 9 bases separated the two germline ends. The CDR3 loop reads CASSLGLPPYEQYF. CDR3 in DNA: TGTGCCAGCAGCTTAGGACTCCCCCCCTACGAGCAGTACTTC.

The chain recombines TRBV14 with TRBJ2-1; TRBD2 matches 7 bases. Per germline, CDR1 SGHDN and CDR2 FVKESK. This CDR3 has 17 amino acids. The ends lost 4 bases at V and 4 bases at J; junction bases unmatched: 13. CDR3 in amino acids: CASSLRRRERSYNEQFF. CDR3 coding DNA: TGTGCCAGCAGCCTCCGTAGGCGGGAGAGGTCGTACAATGAGCAGTTCTTC.

J is TRBJ1-1 and V is TRBV7-9; 10 bases match TRBD1. V was clipped by 8 bases and J by 5 bases; unmatched bases: 5. Germline CDR1 is SEHNR and CDR2 is FQNEAQ (reference sequence). The CDR3 runs to 13 residues. CDR3 bases: TGTGCCAGCCGCGGACAGGGGGTGACTGAAGCTTTCTTT. Its translation: CASRGQGVTEAFF.

The genes are TRBV7-3 and TRBJ2-1; D is undetermined. Trimming took 0 bases from V and 2 from J, leaving 2 bases between them. This CDR3 comprises 13 residues. The germline V gene encodes CDR1 SGHTA and CDR2 FQGTGA. The CDR3 coding sequence is TGTGCCAGCAGCTTAACGACCTACAATGAGCAGTTCTTC. Protein: CASSLTTYNEQFF.

A word on this clone: This specimen includes other DNA sequences encoding the same CDR3. The chain is built from TRBV28 and TRBJ2-3, with D possibly TRBD1 on 5 matching bases. The CDR3 runs to 15 residues. The V end lost 2 bases, the J end lost 3 bases, and 12 bases lay between the germline ends. Per germline, CDR1 MDHEN and CDR2 SYDVKM. The CDR3 loop reads CASSLGAGSTDTQYF. CDR3 nucleotide sequence: TGTGCCAGCAGTTTAGGAGCAGGGTCGACAGATACGCAGTATTTT.

The gene calls are TRBV9 and TRBJ2-1, with TRBD2 matching over 8 bases. The V gene's germline CDR1 is SGDLS and CDR2 YYNGEE. V was clipped by 3 bases and J by 3 bases; unmatched bases: 5. The CDR3 is made up of 15 amino acids. CDR3 in amino acids: CASSAVLAVYNEQFF. The CDR3 region has the DNA TGTGCCAGCAGCGCAGTACTAGCGGTCTACAATGAGCAGTTCTTC.

The rearrangement joins TRBV15 to TRBJ1-1; D is unresolved. The V end lost 3 bases, the J end lost 0 bases, and 8 bases lay between the germline ends. The CDR3 length is 14 residues. Germline lookup yields CDR1 LNHNV and CDR2 YYDKDF (reference sequence). CDR3 DNA: TGTGCCACCAGCAGTCACAGCCTGAACACTGAAGCTTTCTTT. The encoded protein is CATSSHSLNTEAFF. The whole variable domain, filled in from reference TRBV15 and TRBJ1-1, reads DAMVIQNPRYQVTQFGKPVTLSCSQTLNHNVMYWYQQKSSQAPKLLFHYYDKDFNNEADTPDNFQSRRPNTSFCFLDIRSPGLGDTAMYLCATSSHSLNTEAFFGQGTRLTVV.